This T cell receptor (beta chain) was captured in a study of T cells expressing NK-cell markers (dated by TCRdb to 2020 to 2021). Regarding the research as a whole: Eight or nine donors provided sorted CD3+CD56+NKG2C+, CD3+CD56+NKG2C- and CD3+CD56-NKG2C+ T-cell subsets, whose TCR beta-chain repertoires were profiled. Of the eight sequenced donors, seven were found to be HCMV-seropositive and one was found to be HCMV-seronegative. All eight donors whose samples were sequenced were randomly selected healthy volunteers, three of them men and five women. The libraries were sequenced on Illumina HiSeq 2000/2500, MiSeq or NextSeq, producing 2 x 150 bp reads.

To determine HCMV serostatus, a commercial ELISA kit was used to detect HCMV-specific IgG in serum. Ficoll density gradient centrifugation was used to isolate peripheral blood mononuclear cells from blood. Sequencing was carried out with an Illumina HiSeq 2000. TCR beta cDNA libraries were prepared using 5'RACE template switching, which introduced a universal primer site and unique molecular identifiers. cDNA synthesis was primed from the TCR beta constant segment, followed by two successive PCR amplification steps. Per the source publication's procedure: MIGEC handled demultiplexing of the reads and grouping by UMI, while MiTCR was used to assemble and quantify clonotypes. To remove erroneous sequences, TCR cDNA sequences were retained only when supported by two or more reads. Downstream repertoire analysis used the tcR package, and clonotypes were matched across fractions by CDR3 nucleotide sequence plus V segment. VDJmatch was used to annotate antigen specificity against VDJdb, with one amino acid substitution in CDR3 permitted. The reads underwent TCRdb reprocessing, giving one record for each CDR3 protein sequence and no DNA. The V and J calls and clone size are TCRdb's, not the authors'. The sample table includes a few hundred thousand distinct CDR3 sequences. Of the sample, over 1.1% falls within the top ten clones.

General findings and caveats noted by the study authors: Those dominant clonotypes were again the most abundant among CD3+CD56-NKG2C+ cells in a few donors, at roughly 28.3-60.1%. Whether the expanded NKG2C-expressing T cell clones were specific for HCMV antigens was left unclear. In a handful of donors, the dominant CD3+CD56+NKG2C+ clonotypes were found to rank among the top 10 CD8+ clonotypes and to make up roughly 1.0-7.0% of CD8+ T cells.

As regards this clonotype: Its antigen remains undetermined.

Taken from cysteine to phenylalanine, the CDR3 has 14 residues. There is no recorded DNA. The germline V gene (reference sequence) specifies LNHNV as CDR1 and YYDKDF as CDR2. Material: blood T cells: a sorted CD56 or NKG2C T cell subset, CD4+ or CD8+ T cells, or bulk PBMC T cells (not recorded which). The receptor was derived from a woman aged 45-65 years in good health. Donor details come from another sample of the same person, matched by shared clones. The V and J genes are TRBV15 and TRBJ2-5; TCRdb names TRBD1, which stays unverified in the absence of DNA. The CDR3: CATSIYRAQETQYF.